Each of the 13 T cell receptor beta chains below was sequenced from the same sample in a study of PD-L1 blockade in urothelial cancer (dated by TCRdb to 2017 to 2019). The library was produced with the immunoSEQ multiplex PCR assay. TCRdb obtained this table from immuneACCESS and retained in-frame rearrangements with V and J assigned. These tables miss some clones; where compared with another copy, unresolved V genes account for less than half of the shortfall, and the remainder is unexplained. The sample records approximately 18,000 clones, around 86% of which are singletons. The top ten hold 1.5% to 2% of the sample. The sample's time point label, in plain terms: peripheral blood 6 weeks after treatment start. The sample in question was PBMCs, obtained around atezolizumab (anti-PD-L1) treatment. These receptors originate from a man between 50 and 59 years old with urothelial cancer.

The chain recombines TRBV2 with TRBJ2-3; D not certain. Between the trimmed V and J ends, which lost 1 base and 2 bases, there was a span of 7 bases. Germline V CDR1 and CDR2: SNHLY, FYNNEI. The CDR3 is made up of 14 amino acids. The CDR3 here is CASSEVVYTDTQYF. CDR3 DNA sequence: TGTGCCAGCAGTGAAGTAGTCTACACAGATACGCAGTATTTT.

J is TRBJ1-2 and V is TRBV21-1. TRBV21-1 is a pseudogene locus. This CDR3 spans 18 amino acids. The CDR3 reads CASSKVKSRSMLNYGYTF. The CDR3 DNA sequence: TGTGCCAGCAGCAAAGTGAAGTCTCGGTCAATGCTTAACTATGGCTACACCTTC.

The chain combines TRBV27 with TRBJ2-5; TRBD2 matches 8 bases. The V and J ends lost 6 bases and 5 bases, in that order; junction bases with no gene match: 2. This CDR3 is 12 amino acids long. Germline assignment: CDR1 MNHEY and CDR2 SMNVEV (reference sequence). CDR3 nucleotide sequence: TGTGCCAGCAGGGGCGGGGGGGAGACCCAGTACTTC. Its protein product is CASRGGGETQYF.

The chain is built from TRBV2 and TRBJ2-2, with 7 nucleotides matching TRBD2. V lost 7 bases, J lost 6 bases, and 17 bases stayed unmatched. The CDR3 is 17 amino acids. The germline gives CDR1 SNHLY, CDR2 FYNNEI. The CDR3 DNA follows: TGTGCCAGCACTATAACCTCAAGCGGGATTTCTGCCGGGGAGCTGTTTTTT. Translation: CASTITSSGISAGELFF.

The chain is built from TRBV19 and TRBJ1-2; 10 bases match TRBD1. The CDR3 totals 14 residues. The trim removed 6 bases at V and 4 bases at J, leaving 5 bases unmatched. In germline, CDR1 is LNHDA, CDR2 SQIVND (reference sequence). In DNA, the CDR3 is TGTGCCAGTAGCCCGGGACAGGGGTCCTATGGCTACACCTTC. Translated, it gives CASSPGQGSYGYTF.

This clone has just one count. CDR3 nucleotides: TGTGCCAGCAGCTCGAATCTTTTGGGAGGGCAGTTCTTC. It specifies CASSSNLLGGQFF. V and J are TRBV13 and TRBJ2-1; the D gene is possibly TRBD2 (6 bases). The germline CDR1 and CDR2 sequences are PRHDT and FYEKMQ (reference sequence). The CDR3 has 13 amino acids. V dropped 4 bases and J dropped 12 bases, with 16 bases sitting between them.

The gene calls are TRBV18 and TRBJ2-1, with 9 positions matching TRBD2. Per germline, CDR1 KGHSH and CDR2 LQKENI. The CDR3 runs 15 residues. V lost 6 bases, J lost 4 bases, and 7 bases stayed unmatched. CDR3 amino acids: CASSLRTSEYNEQFF. CDR3 in DNA: TGTGCCAGCTCCCTACGGACTAGCGAGTACAATGAGCAGTTCTTC.

The gene calls are TRBV6-5 and TRBJ1-1, with a tentative D call TRBD1 (5 bases). Trimming took off 6 bases at V and 0 bases at J, with 11 bases between the two ends. Germline loops: CDR1 MNHEY, CDR2 SVGAGI. This CDR3 comprises 14 residues. This chain's CDR3 is CASSQGLMNTEAFF. The CDR3 region has the DNA TGTGCCAGCAGCCAGGGACTCATGAACACTGAAGCTTTCTTT.

The chain has TRBV6-5 and TRBJ1-4; D ambiguous. V lost 2 bases and J lost 2, with 12 bases in between. From germline, CDR1 is MNHEY and CDR2 SVGAGI. The CDR3 is 16 amino acids. CDR3 coding DNA: TGTGCCAGCAGTTACCCCGCGAGGGAGACTAATGAAAAACTGTTTTTT. Amino acid sequence: CASSYPARETNEKLFF.

The chain combines TRBV19 with TRBJ2-7; 7 positions match TRBD1. The CDR3 length is 16 residues. Germline-derived CDR1 and CDR2 are LNHDA and SQIVND (reference sequence). Unmatched junction bases numbered 9, after V lost 1 base and J lost 3 bases. The CDR3 loop reads CASSIAPGQRFYEQYF. The CDR3 region has the DNA TGTGCCAGTAGTATAGCCCCGGGACAGCGTTTCTACGAGCAGTACTTC.

The chain recombines TRBV2 with TRBJ1-1; D perhaps matches TRBD1 (5 bases). This CDR3 contains 14 residues. Germline CDR1 reads SNHLY; CDR2 reads FYNNEI. Trimming cost V 8 bases and J 0 bases, with 13 bases left between them. This chain's CDR3 is CASGAALLNTEAFF. CDR3 bases: TGTGCCAGCGGGGCGGCCCTCCTGAACACTGAAGCTTTCTTT.

This sequence joins TRBV25-1 and TRBJ1-1, with a weak D call TRBD1 (5 bases). CDR3 size: 15 residues. CDR1 MGHDK and CDR2 SYGVNS come from the germline V gene. Trimming shortened V by 0 bases and J by 3 bases, and 11 bases separated the two germline ends. CDR3 in DNA: TGTGCCAGCAGTGAATACAAGGGGAGGGACACTGAAGCTTTCTTT. As protein: CASSEYKGRDTEAFF.

The sample holds one count of this clone. J is TRBJ1-2 and V is TRBV18; TRBD1 aligns across 10 bases. The V gene end was trimmed by 2 bases and the J gene end by 8 bases; junction bases not matched to a gene: 5. Germline lookup yields CDR1 KGHSH and CDR2 LQKENI. The length of the CDR3 is 14 residues. CDR3 sequence reads: CASSPSDRGRGYTF. CDR3 nucleotides: TGTGCCAGCTCACCATCCGACAGGGGGCGCGGCTACACCTTC.